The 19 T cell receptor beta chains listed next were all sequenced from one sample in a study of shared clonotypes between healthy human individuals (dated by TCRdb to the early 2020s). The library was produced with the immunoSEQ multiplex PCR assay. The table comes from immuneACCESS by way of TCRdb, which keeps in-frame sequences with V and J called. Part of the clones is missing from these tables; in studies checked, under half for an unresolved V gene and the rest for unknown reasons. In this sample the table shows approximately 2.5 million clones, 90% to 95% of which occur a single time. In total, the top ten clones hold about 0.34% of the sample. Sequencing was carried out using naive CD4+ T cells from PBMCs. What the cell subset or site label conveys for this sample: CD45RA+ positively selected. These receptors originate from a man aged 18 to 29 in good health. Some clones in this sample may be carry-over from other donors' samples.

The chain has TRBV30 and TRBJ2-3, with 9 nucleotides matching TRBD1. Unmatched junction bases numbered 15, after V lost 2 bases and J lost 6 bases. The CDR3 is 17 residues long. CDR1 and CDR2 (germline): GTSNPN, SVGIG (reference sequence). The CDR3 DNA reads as TGTGCCTGGAGTTCTAAACACCGGGACAGGGTGTCGGATACGCAGTATTTT. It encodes CAWSSKHRDRVSDTQYF. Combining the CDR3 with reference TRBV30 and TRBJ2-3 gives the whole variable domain SQTIHQWPATLVQPVGSPLSLECTVEGTSNPNLYWYRQAAGRGLQLLFYSVGIGQISSEVPQNLSASRPQDRQFILSSKKLLLSDSGFYLCAWSSKHRDRVSDTQYFGPGTRLTVL.

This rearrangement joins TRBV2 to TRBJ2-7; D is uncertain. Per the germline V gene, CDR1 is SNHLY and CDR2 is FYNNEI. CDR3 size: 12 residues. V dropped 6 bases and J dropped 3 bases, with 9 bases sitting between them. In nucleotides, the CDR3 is TGTGCCAGCAGACTGGAACTCTACGAGCAGTACTTC. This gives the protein CASRLELYEQYF.

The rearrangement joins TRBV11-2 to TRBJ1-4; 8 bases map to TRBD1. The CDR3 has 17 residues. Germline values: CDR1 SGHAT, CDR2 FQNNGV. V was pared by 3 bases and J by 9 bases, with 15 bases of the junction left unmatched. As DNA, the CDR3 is TGTGCCAGCAGCTTCGGTCCCGACAGGGGCTGGGGGAAAAAACTGTTTTTT. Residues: CASSFGPDRGWGKKLFF. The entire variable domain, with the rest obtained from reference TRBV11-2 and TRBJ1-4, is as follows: EAGVAQSPRYKIIEKRQSVAFWCNPISGHATLYWYQQILGQGPKLLIQFQNNGVVDDSQLPKDRFSAERLKGVDSTLKIQPAKLEDSAVYLCASSFGPDRGWGKKLFFGSGTQLSVL.

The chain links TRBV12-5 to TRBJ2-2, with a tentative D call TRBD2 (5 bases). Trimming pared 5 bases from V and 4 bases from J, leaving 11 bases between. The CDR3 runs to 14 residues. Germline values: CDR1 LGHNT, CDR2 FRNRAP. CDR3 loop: CASGPPDFTGELFF. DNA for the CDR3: TGTGCTAGTGGTCCCCCGGACTTCACCGGGGAGCTGTTTTTT. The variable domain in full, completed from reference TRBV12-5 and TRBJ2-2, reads DARVTQTPRHKVTEMGQEVTMRCQPILGHNTVFWYRQTMMQGLELLAYFRNRAPLDDSGMPKDRFSAEMPDATLATLKIQPSEPRDSAVYFCASGPPDFTGELFFGEGSRLTVL.

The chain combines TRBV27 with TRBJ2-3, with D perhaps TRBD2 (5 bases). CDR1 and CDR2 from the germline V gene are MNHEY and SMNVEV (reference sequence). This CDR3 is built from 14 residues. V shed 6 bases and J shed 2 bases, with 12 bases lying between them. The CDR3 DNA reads TGTGCCAGCAGATACCGTCGGGACACAGATACGCAGTATTTT. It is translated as CASRYRRDTDTQYF.

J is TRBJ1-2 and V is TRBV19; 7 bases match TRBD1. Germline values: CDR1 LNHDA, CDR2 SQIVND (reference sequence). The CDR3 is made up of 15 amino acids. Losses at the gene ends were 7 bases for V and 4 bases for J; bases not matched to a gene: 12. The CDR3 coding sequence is TGTGCCAGTACCCCCGGGACAGCGAGAACCTATGGCTACACCTTC. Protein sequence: CASTPGTARTYGYTF.

The CDR3 region is CASNTYGTGELFF. CDR3 in DNA: TGTGCCAGCAATACATATGGCACCGGGGAGCTGTTTTTT. The chain has TRBV5-8 and TRBJ2-2; D gene ambiguous. This CDR3 has 13 residues. Per the germline V gene, CDR1 is SGHTS and CDR2 is YDEGEE. The V end lost 6 bases, the J end lost 4 bases, and 10 bases lay between the germline ends. The entire variable domain, with the rest obtained from reference TRBV5-8 and TRBJ2-2, is as follows: EAGVTQSPTHLIKTRGQQATLRCSPISGHTSVYWYQQALGLGLQFLLWYDEGEERNRGNFPPRFSGRQFPNYSSELNVNALELEDSALYLCASNTYGTGELFFGEGSRLTVL.

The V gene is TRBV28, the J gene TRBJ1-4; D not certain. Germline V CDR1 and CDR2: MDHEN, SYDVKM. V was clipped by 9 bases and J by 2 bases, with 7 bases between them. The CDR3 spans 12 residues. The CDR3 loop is CASSDTNEKLFF. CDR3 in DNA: TGTGCCAGTTCTGATACTAATGAAAAACTGTTTTTT.

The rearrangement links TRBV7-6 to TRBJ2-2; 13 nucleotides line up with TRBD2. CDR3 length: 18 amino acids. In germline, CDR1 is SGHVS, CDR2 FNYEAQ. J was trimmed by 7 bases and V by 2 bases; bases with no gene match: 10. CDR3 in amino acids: CASSLPSRTSGSSGELFF. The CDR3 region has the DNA TGTGCCAGCAGCTTACCCTCCCGGACTAGCGGGAGCAGCGGGGAGCTGTTTTTT. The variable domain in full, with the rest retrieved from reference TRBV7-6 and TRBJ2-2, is GAGVSQSPRYKVTKRGQDVALRCDPISGHVSLYWYRQALGQGPEFLTYFNYEAQQDKSGLPNDRFSAERPEGSISTLTIQRTEQRDSAMYRCASSLPSRTSGSSGELFFGEGSRLTVL.

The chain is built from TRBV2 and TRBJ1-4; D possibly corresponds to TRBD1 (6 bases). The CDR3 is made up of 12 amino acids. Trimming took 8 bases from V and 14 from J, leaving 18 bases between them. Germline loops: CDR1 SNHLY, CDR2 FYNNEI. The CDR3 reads CASAKGGIDLFF. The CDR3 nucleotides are TGTGCCAGCGCCAAGGGGGGGATTGATCTGTTTTTT.

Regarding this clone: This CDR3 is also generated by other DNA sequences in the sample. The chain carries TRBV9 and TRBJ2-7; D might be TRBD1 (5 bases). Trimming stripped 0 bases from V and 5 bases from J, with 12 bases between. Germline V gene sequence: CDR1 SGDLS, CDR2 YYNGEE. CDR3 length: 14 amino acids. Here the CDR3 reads CASSVGGPGDEQYF. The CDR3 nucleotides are TGTGCCAGCAGCGTAGGGGGCCCAGGAGACGAGCAGTACTTC.

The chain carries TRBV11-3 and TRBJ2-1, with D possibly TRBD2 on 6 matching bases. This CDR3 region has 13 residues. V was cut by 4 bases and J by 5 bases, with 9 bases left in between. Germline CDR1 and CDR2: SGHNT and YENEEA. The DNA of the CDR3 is TGTGCCAGCAGCTCACTAGCAGACAATGAGCAGTTCTTC. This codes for CASSSLADNEQFF. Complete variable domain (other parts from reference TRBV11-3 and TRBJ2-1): EAGVVQSPRYKIIEKKQPVAFWCNPISGHNTLYWYLQNLGQGPELLIRYENEEAVDDSQLPKDRFSAERLKGVDSTLKIQPAELGDSAVYLCASSSLADNEQFFGPGTRLTVL.

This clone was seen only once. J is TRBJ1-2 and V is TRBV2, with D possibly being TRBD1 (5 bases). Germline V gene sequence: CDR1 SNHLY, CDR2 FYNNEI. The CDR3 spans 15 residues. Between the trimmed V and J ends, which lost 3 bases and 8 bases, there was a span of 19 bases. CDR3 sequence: CASSEGGRQRRGYTF. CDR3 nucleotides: TGTGCCAGCAGTGAGGGGGGACGCCAAAGGAGAGGCTACACCTTC.

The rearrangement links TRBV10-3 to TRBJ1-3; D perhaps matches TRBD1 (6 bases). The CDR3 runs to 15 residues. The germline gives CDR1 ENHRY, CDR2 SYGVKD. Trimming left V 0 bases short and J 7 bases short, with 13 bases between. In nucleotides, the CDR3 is TGTGCCATCAGTGAGTCTGGGACATTACCGAACACCATATATTTT. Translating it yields CAISESGTLPNTIYF.

DNA of the CDR3: TGTGCCAGCAGTTTGGCAGCTGGAAACACCATATATTTT. It encodes CASSLAAGNTIYF. The chain recombines TRBV27 with TRBJ1-3, with D unclear. Germline assignment: CDR1 MNHEY and CDR2 SMNVEV (reference sequence). This CDR3 has 13 amino acids. Trimming left V 3 bases short and J 2 bases short, with 5 bases between.

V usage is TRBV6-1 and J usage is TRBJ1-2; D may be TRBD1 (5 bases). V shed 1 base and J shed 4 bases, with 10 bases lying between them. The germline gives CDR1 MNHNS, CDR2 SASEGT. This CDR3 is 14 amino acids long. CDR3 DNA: TGTGCCAGCAGTGAAGGGGGGGATAGCTATGGCTACACCTTC. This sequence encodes CASSEGGDSYGYTF.

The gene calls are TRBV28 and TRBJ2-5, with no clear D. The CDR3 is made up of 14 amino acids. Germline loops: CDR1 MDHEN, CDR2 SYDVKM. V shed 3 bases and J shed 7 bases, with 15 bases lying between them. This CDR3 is CASSLQEKRGTQYF. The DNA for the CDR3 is TGTGCCAGCAGTTTGCAGGAAAAAAGAGGGACCCAGTACTTC.

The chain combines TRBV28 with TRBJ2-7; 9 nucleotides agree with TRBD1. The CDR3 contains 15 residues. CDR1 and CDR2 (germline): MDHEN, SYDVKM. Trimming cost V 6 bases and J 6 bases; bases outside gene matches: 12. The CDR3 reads CASSHRGRGPLEQYF. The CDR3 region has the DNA TGTGCCAGCAGCCACAGGGGGCGAGGGCCACTCGAGCAGTACTTC. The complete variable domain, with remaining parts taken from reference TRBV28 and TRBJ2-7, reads DVKVTQSSRYLVKRTGEKVFLECVQDMDHENMFWYRQDPGLGLRLIYFSYDVKMKEKGDIPEGYSVSREKKERFSLILESASTNQTSMYLCASSHRGRGPLEQYFGPGTRLTVT.

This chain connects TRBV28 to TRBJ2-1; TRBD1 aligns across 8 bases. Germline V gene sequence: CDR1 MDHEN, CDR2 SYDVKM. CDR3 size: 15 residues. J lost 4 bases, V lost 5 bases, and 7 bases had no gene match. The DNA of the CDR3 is TGTGCCAGCAGTGGTAGGACAGGGAGGTACAATGAGCAGTTCTTC. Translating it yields CASSGRTGRYNEQFF.